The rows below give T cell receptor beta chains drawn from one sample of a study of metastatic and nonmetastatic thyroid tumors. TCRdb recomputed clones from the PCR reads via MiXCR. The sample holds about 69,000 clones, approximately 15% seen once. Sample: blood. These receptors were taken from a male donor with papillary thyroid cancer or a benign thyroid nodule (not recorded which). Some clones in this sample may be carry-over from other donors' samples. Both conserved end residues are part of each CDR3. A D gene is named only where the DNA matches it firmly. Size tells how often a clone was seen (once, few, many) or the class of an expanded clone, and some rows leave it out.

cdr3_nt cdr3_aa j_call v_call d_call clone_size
TGCAGTGCTAGAGGCGGGGGAAAGAATTCACCCCTCCACTTT CSARGGGKNSPLHF TRBJ1-6 TRBV20-1 NA NA
TGTGCCAGCAGCCAAGTGGGAGGCCAGCCCCAGCATTTT CASSQVGGQPQHF TRBJ1-5 TRBV3-1 NA many
TGTGCCTGCCAGGGGAAGAACACTGAAGCTTTCTTT CACQGKNTEAFF TRBJ1-1 TRBV30 NA NA
TGTGCCAGTAGCCCCCGTCGGAAAGGGGCAAGCAATCAGCCCCAGCATTTT CASSPRRKGASNQPQHF TRBJ1-5 TRBV19 NA many
TGTGCCAGCAGTGATAAGTTACTAGTTGGCACCGGGGAGCTGTTTTTT CASSDKLLVGTGELFF TRBJ2-2 TRBV6-4 NA NA
TGCGCCAGCAGCCAAGGAAGAGGTCCATCCTACAATGAGCAGTTCTTC CASSQGRGPSYNEQFF TRBJ2-1 TRBV4-1 NA NA
TGTGCCAGCAGCCACAGGGCCAAAGAGACCCAGTACTTC CASSHRAKETQYF TRBJ2-5 TRBV27 NA many
TGCATCGCCCCTCAGGGGAGCTCCTACAATGAGCAGTTCTTC CIAPQGSSYNEQFF TRBJ2-1 TRBV29-1 NA NA
TGCAGTGCGTCCCCCCCAGGGTTCTACTACAATGAGCAGTTCTTC CSASPPGFYYNEQFF TRBJ2-1 TRBV20-1 NA NA
TGTGCCAGCAGTGCCTCCAGACAGGGGCGGGCGTCGGATACGCAGTATTTT CASSASRQGRASDTQYF TRBJ2-3 TRBV25-1 TRBD1 many
TGTGCCAGCAGGGGGGGATGGGCCAAAAACATTCAGTACTTC CASRGGWAKNIQYF TRBJ2-4 TRBV6-2/TRBV6-3 NA NA
TGCAGTGCCGGGGGGGTCGTGGTCAATGAGCAGTTCTTC CSAGGVVVNEQFF TRBJ2-1 TRBV20-1 TRBD2 NA
TGTGCCAGCAGTTTCCGGACAGGGGTCGAGCAGTACTTC CASSFRTGVEQYF TRBJ2-7 TRBV27 TRBD1 many
TGTGCCAGCAGCTTTTTAACAGATCAAGAGACCCAGTACTTC CASSFLTDQETQYF TRBJ2-5 TRBV7-9 NA few
TGTGCCAGCACCAATAGCGGGTTCGCTCGAACCGGGGAGCTGTTTTTT CASTNSGFARTGELFF TRBJ2-2 TRBV28 TRBD2 few
TGTGCCAGCAGCCAACGGGACTATGGCTACACCTTC CASSQRDYGYTF TRBJ1-2 TRBV11-1 NA many
TGTGCCAGCAGTGGGGTTTGGGGGCTCTACAATGAGCAGTTCTTC CASSGVWGLYNEQFF TRBJ2-1 TRBV27 NA many
TGTGCCAGCAGCTTAGAAGTATCTACAGATACGCAGTATTTT CASSLEVSTDTQYF TRBJ2-3 TRBV7-8 NA once
TGTGCCAGCAGCTTCAATACAGGGGTAGGGTACGAGCAGTACTTC CASSFNTGVGYEQYF TRBJ2-7 TRBV7-2 TRBD1 NA
TGTGCCAGCAGTTTATACGCCGGAACAGGGTCCAGATCCGGGGAGCTGTTTTTT CASSLYAGTGSRSGELFF TRBJ2-2 TRBV27 NA few
TGCAGTACACCCGGGACTAGCGACGCAGATACGCAGTATTTT CSTPGTSDADTQYF TRBJ2-3 TRBV20-1 TRBD2 many
TGTGCCAGCAGTTTCGTAGTATGGACTAGCGGGAGGAGGGGCACAGATACGCAGTATTTT CASSFVVWTSGRRGTDTQYF TRBJ2-3 TRBV12-3/TRBV12-4 TRBD2 many
TGTGCCAGCAAGGGGGACAGGGCGCTGGCCCCTGAAGCTTTCTTT CASKGDRALAPEAFF TRBJ1-1 TRBV2 TRBD1 many
TGCAGCGTTGACCTCCGGGCCCACACAGATACGCAGTATTTT CSVDLRAHTDTQYF TRBJ2-3 TRBV29-1 NA NA
TGTGCTAGTGGTTTGGGAAGGGACAGGGAGGGCTACACCTTC CASGLGRDREGYTF TRBJ1-2 TRBV12-5 TRBD1 many
TGTGCGGCCGAGGGAGGGAACACCGGGGAGCTGTTTTTT CAAEGGNTGELFF TRBJ2-2 TRBV24-1 NA many
TGTGCCAGCATTCCTCCTGTGGGGCGGGAGTCTGCGAATGAGCAGTTCTTC CASIPPVGRESANEQFF TRBJ2-1 TRBV6-5 TRBD2 few